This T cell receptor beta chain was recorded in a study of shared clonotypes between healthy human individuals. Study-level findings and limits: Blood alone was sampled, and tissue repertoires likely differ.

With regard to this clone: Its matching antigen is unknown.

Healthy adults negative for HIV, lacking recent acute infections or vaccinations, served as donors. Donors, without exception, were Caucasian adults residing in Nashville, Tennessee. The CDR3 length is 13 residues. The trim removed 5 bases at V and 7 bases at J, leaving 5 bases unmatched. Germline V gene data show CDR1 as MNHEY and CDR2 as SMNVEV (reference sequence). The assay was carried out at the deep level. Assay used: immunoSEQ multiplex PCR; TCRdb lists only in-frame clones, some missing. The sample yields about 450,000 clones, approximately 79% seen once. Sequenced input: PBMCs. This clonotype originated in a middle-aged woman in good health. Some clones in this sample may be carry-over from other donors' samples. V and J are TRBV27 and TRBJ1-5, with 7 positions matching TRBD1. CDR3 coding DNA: TGTGCCAGCAGTAAGACAGGGCAACAGCCCCAGCATTTT. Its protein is CASSKTGQQPQHF.